This TCR beta chain was recovered during a study of cytomegalovirus exposure and HLA in healthy donors. The CDR3 is 13 amino acids. The V gene's germline CDR1 is SGHAT and CDR2 FQDESV (reference sequence). V lost 3 bases to trimming and J lost 0 bases, with 3 bases between them. Whole-study findings and limits: Some V segments, including TRBV6-2 and TRBV6-3, were excluded as indistinguishable. Reported results showed that the classifier diagnosed cytomegalovirus status with high specificity and sensitivity.

The PCR had 60 Vbeta and 13 Jbeta primers. Libraries were prepared by immunoSEQ multiplex PCR; TCRdb keeps only in-frame clonotypes and omits some of them. The sample gives some 90,000 clones, 76% of which show up once; 2.5% to 3.5% is in the top ten. Concerning this clone itself: Its target is not known.

This sequence joins TRBV11-1 and TRBJ1-5; D is unclear. What was sequenced was PBMCs. This sequence was found in a man in his forties in good health and CMV-seronegative. The CDR3 DNA follows: TGTGCCAGCAGCTTCGGTAGCAATCAGCCCCAGCATTTT. Translating gives CASSFGSNQPQHF.